This TCR beta chain was sequenced in a study of shared clonotypes between healthy human individuals. Points from the study as a whole: The study generally estimated greater richness for naive than memory subsets.

Concerning this clone: Antigen: not known.

At the deep level, the assay was run. Clones were read by immunoSEQ multiplex PCR, and TCRdb kept only the in-frame ones, dropping some. The sample records about 2.5 million clones, under 95% being singletons. Per the germline V gene, CDR1 is KGHSH and CDR2 is LQKENI. Trimming stripped 2 bases from V and 1 base from J, with 15 bases between. The CDR3 length is 17 residues. This chain joins TRBV18 and TRBJ2-1; tentative D call: TRBD2 (6 bases). Sequencing was carried out using naive CD4+ T cells from PBMCs. The subset was: CD45RA+ positively selected. This clonotype originated in a man aged 18 to 29 in good health. Some clones in this sample may be carry-over from other donors' samples. The CDR3 DNA is TGTGCCAGCTCACCAGCCCTCGGGAGTAGGTCCTACAATGAGCAGTTCTTC. This gives the protein CASSPALGSRSYNEQFF.